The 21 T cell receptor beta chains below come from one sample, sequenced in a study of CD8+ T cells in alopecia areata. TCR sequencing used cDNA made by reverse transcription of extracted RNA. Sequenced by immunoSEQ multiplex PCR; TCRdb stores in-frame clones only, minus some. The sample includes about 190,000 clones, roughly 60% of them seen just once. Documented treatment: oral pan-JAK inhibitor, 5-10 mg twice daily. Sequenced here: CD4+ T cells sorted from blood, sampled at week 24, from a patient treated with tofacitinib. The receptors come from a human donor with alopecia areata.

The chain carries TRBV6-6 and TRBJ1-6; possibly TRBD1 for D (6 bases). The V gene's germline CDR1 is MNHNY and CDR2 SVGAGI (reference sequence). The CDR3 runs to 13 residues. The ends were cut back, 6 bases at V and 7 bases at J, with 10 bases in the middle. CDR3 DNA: TGTGCCAGCAGCCAGGACAGAAATTCACCCCTCCACTTT. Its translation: CASSQDRNSPLHF.

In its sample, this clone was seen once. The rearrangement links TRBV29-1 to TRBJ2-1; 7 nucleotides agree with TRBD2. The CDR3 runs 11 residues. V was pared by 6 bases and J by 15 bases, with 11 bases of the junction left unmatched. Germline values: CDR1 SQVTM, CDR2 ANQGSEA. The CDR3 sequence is CSVHIGTKPFF. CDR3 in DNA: TGCAGCGTACACATCGGGACTAAACCGTTCTTC.

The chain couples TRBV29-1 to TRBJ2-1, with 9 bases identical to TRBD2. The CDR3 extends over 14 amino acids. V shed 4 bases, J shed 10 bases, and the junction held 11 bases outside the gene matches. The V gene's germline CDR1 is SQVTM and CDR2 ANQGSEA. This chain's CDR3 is CSVVGLAGHSEQFF. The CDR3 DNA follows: TGCAGCGTTGTTGGGCTAGCGGGGCACTCGGAGCAGTTCTTC.

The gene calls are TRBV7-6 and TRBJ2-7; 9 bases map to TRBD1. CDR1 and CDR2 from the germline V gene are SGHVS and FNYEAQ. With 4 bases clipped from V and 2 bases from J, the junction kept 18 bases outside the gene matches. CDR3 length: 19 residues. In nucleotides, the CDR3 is TGTGCCAGCAGCTCCTCTGCCTCCCCGGGACAGGGAACCGCCTACGAGCAGTACTTC. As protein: CASSSSASPGQGTAYEQYF. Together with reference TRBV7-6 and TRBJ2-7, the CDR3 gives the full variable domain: GAGVSQSPRYKVTKRGQDVALRCDPISGHVSLYWYRQALGQGPEFLTYFNYEAQQDKSGLPNDRFSAERPEGSISTLTIQRTEQRDSAMYRCASSSSASPGQGTAYEQYFGPGTRLTVT.

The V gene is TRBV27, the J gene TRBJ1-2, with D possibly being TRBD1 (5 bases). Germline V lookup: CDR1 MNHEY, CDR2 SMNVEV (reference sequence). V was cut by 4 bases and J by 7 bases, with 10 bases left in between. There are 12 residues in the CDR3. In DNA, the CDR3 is TGTGCCAGCAGTTCCGTTGGGGGTGGCTACACCTTC. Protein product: CASSSVGGGYTF.

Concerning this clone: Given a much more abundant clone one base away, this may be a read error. CDR3 region: CASSLGGTDTQYF. The CDR3 bases are TGTGCCAGCAGCTTGGGGGGCACAGATACGCAGTATTTT. The V and J genes are TRBV5-6 and TRBJ2-3; D not resolved. There are 13 residues in the CDR3. Between the trimmed V and J ends, which lost 0 bases and 1 base, there was a span of 3 bases. Germline V lookup: CDR1 SGHDT, CDR2 YYEEEE.

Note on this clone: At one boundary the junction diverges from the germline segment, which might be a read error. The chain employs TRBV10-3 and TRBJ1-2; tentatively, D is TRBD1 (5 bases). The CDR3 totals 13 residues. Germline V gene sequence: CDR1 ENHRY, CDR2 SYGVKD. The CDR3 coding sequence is TGTGCCAGCAGTTCGACAGCTAACTATGGCTACACCTTC. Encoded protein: CASSSTANYGYTF.

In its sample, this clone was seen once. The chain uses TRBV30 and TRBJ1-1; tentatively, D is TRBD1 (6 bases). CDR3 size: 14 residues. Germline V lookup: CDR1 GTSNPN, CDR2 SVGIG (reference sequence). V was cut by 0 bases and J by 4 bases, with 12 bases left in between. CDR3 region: CAWSVGGGITEAFF. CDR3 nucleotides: TGTGCCTGGAGTGTCGGAGGGGGGATCACTGAAGCTTTCTTT.

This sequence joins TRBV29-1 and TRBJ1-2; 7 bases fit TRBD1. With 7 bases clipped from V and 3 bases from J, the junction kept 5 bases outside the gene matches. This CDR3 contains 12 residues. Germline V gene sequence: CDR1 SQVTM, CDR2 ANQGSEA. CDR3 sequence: CSGETGDYGYTF. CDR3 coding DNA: TGCAGCGGCGAAACAGGGGACTATGGCTACACCTTC.

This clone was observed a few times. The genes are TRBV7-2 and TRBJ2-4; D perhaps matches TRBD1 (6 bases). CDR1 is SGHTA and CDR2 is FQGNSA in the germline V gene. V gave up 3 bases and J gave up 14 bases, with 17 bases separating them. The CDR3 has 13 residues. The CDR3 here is CASSLGQNPQKYF. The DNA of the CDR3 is TGTGCCAGCAGCTTGGGACAAAACCCCCAAAAGTACTTC. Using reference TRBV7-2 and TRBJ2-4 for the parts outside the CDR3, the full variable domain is GAGVSQSPSNKVTEKGKDVELRCDPISGHTALYWYRQSLGQGLEFLIYFQGNSAPDKSGLPSDRFSAERTGGSVSTLTIQRTQQEDSAVYLCASSLGQNPQKYFGAGTRLSVL.

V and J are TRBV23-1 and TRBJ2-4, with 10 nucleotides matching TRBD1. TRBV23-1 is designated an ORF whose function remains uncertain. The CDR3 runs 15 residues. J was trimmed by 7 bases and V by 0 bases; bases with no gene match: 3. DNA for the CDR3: TGCGCCAGCAGTCAATCTTGGGACAGGGGTAACATTCAGTACTTC. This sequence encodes CASSQSWDRGNIQYF.

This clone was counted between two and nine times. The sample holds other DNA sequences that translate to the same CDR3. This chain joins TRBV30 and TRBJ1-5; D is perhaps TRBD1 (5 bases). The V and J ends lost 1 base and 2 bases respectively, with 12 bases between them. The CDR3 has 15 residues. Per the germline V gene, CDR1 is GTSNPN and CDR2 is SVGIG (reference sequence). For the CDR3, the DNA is TGTGCCTGGAGTGCTCAGGGTGTCGGCAATCAGCCCCAGCATTTT. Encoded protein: CAWSAQGVGNQPQHF.

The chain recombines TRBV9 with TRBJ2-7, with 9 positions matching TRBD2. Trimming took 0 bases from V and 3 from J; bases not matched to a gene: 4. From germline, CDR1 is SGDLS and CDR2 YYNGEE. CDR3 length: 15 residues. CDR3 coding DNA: TGTGCCAGCAGCGTAGCAGCGGGGGGTTTCTACGAGCAGTACTTC. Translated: CASSVAAGGFYEQYF.

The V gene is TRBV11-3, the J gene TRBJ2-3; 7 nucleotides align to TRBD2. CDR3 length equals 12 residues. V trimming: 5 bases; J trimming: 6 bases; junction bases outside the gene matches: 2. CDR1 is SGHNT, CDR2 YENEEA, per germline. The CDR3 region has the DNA TGTGCCAGCAGCATCGGGGGGGATACGCAGTATTTT. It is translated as CASSIGGDTQYF.

Written as DNA, the CDR3 is TGTGCCAGCAGCTTAGGGAACTCCTACGAGCAGTACTTC. As protein: CASSLGNSYEQYF. The chain is built from TRBV7-2 and TRBJ2-7; D uncertain. The germline CDR1 and CDR2 sequences are SGHTA and FQGNSA. The germline V and J ends were trimmed by 1 base and 0 bases, with 4 bases remaining between them. CDR3 length: 13 residues.

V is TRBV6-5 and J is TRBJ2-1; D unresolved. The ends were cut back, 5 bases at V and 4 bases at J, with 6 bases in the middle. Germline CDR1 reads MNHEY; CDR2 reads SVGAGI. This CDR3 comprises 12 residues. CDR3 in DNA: TGTGCCAGCAGTGGACGGTACAATGAGCAGTTCTTC. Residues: CASSGRYNEQFF.

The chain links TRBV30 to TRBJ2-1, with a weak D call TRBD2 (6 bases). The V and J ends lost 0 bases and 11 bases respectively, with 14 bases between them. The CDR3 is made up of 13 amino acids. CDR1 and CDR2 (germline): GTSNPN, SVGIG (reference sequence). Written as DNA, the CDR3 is TGTGCCTGGAGTGTACGGGGGAGCCAGCAGCAGTTCTTC. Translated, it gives CAWSVRGSQQQFF.

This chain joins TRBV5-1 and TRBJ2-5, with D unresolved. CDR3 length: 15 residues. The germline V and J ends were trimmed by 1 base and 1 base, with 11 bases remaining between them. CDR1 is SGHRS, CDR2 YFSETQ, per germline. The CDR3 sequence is CASSLNPARQETQYF. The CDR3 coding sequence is TGCGCCAGCAGCTTGAATCCGGCCCGCCAAGAGACCCAGTACTTC.

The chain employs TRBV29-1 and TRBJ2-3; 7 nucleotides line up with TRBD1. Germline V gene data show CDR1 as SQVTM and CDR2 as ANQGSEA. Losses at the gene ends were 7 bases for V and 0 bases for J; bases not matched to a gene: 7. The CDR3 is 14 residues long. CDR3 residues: CSATDRASTDTQYF. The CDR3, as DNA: TGCAGCGCAACCGACAGGGCTAGCACAGATACGCAGTATTTT.

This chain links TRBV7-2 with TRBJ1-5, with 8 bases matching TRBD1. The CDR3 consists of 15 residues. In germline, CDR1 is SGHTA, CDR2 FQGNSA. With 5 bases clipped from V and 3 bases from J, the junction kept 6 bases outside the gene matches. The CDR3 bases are TGTGCCAGCAGCGCCCGACAGGGGAACAATCAGCCCCAGCATTTT. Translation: CASSARQGNNQPQHF.

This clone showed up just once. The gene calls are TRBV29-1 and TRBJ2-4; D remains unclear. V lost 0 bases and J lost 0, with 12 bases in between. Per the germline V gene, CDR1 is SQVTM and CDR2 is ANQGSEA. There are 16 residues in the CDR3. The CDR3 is CSVEDRRSQAKNIQYF. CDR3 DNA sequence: TGCAGCGTTGAAGATCGTCGATCGCAAGCCAAAAACATTCAGTACTTC. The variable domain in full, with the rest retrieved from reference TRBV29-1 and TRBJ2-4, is SAVISQKPSRDICQRGTSLTIQCQVDSQVTMMFWYRQQPGQSLTLIATANQGSEATYESGFVIDKFPISRPNLTFSTLTVSNMSPEDSSIYLCSVEDRRSQAKNIQYFGAGTRLSVL.